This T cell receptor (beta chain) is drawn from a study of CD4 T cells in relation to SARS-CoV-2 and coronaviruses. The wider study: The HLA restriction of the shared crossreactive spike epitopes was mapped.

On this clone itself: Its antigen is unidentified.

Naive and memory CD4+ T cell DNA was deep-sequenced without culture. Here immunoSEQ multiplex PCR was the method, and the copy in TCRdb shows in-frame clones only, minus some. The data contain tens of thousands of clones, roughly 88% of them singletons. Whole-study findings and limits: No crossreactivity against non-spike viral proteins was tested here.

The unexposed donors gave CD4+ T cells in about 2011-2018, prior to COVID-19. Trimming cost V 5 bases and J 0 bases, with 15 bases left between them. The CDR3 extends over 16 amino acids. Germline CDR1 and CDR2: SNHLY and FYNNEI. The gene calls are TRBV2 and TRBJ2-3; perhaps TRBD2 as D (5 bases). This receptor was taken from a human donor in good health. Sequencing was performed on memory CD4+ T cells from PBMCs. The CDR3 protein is CASSYSGVPSTDTQYF. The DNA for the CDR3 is TGTGCCAGCAGTTACAGCGGAGTCCCTAGCACAGATACGCAGTATTTT.